One and the same sample provided the 29 T cell receptor beta chains below, sequenced in a study of blood T cells in healthy people across ages. Next came a second PCR, run for roughly 6 to 11 cycles, which used a sample-barcoded 5' primer along with a J-beta primer mix. TCRdb called the 5' RACE reads again in MiXCR, with one record for every CDR3 protein. The table has a few hundred thousand distinct CDR3 sequences, about 49% seen once. Sequencing was carried out using blood. All receptors derive from a man in his sixties in good health.

The V and J genes are TRBV18 and TRBJ2-1; 9 bases fit TRBD2. This CDR3 is built from 14 residues. From germline, CDR1 is KGHSH and CDR2 LQKENI. The V and J ends lost 3 bases and 6 bases, in that order; junction bases with no gene match: 3. CDR3 bases: TGTGCCAGCTCACCTCAAGCGGGAGGCAATGAGCAGTTCTTC. The encoded protein is CASSPQAGGNEQFF.

This clonotype came up a few times. The chain has TRBV28 and TRBJ1-1, with 12 nucleotides matching TRBD1. The CDR3 loop spans 15 amino acids. CDR1 is MDHEN and CDR2 is SYDVKM in the germline V gene. V lost 5 bases to trimming and J lost 11 bases; unmatched junction nucleotides: 12. CDR3 protein: CASSSPGQGALEAFF. CDR3 nucleotides: TGTGCCAGCAGTAGCCCGGGACAGGGGGCTCTCGAGGCTTTCTTT.

In its sample, this clonotype was seen a few times. V gene TRBV12-3 or TRBV12-4 combines with J gene TRBJ1-2, with D possibly matching TRBD1 (5 bases). The length of the CDR3 is 14 residues. Trimming took 7 bases from V and 0 from J, leaving 12 bases between them. CDR3 nucleotide sequence: TGTGCCAGCACCCGAGGGGAGGCTAACTATGGCTACACCTTC. It codes for CASTRGEANYGYTF.

The chain couples TRBV28 to TRBJ1-4; 7 bases are shared with TRBD1. Germline values: CDR1 MDHEN, CDR2 SYDVKM. The V segment lost 5 bases and the J segment 7 bases; nucleotides outside the gene matches: 13. The CDR3 is made up of 16 amino acids. CDR3 in DNA: TGTGCCAGCAGTCGGGACAGTCCCACTCTGGCTGAAAAACTGTTTTTT. Translating it yields CASSRDSPTLAEKLFF.

The chain carries TRBV18 and TRBJ1-1; 7 positions agree with TRBD1. This CDR3 comprises 15 residues. Germline CDR1 KGHSH, CDR2 LQKENI. V dropped 6 bases and J dropped 0; count of bases not matched to a gene: 7. As DNA, the CDR3 is TGTGCCAGCTCCCCAGAACAGGGGCTGAACACTGAAGCTTTCTTT. Translating it yields CASSPEQGLNTEAFF.

This clonotype was recorded many times. The chain has TRBV29-1 and TRBJ2-7; D is possibly TRBD2 (6 bases). CDR3 size: 12 residues. The germline gives CDR1 SQVTM, CDR2 ANQGSEA. Trimming shortened V by 2 bases and J by 4 bases, and 9 bases separated the two germline ends. The CDR3 nucleotides are TGCAGCGTTGAATATCGGGGGTACGAGCAGTACTTC. This codes for CSVEYRGYEQYF.

As for this clonotype: Being one base from a much bigger clone, this may be a read error. V gene TRBV7-2 combines with J gene TRBJ2-7, with D perhaps TRBD2 (6 bases). The CDR3 has 16 residues. Germline V gives CDR1 SGHTA, CDR2 FQGNSA. The CDR3: CASSLAGTGVSYGQYF. Written as DNA, the CDR3 is TGTGCCAGCAGCTTAGCAGGGACGGGAGTCTCCTACGGGCAGTACTTC.

CDR3 DNA sequence: TGTGCCAGCAGCCCAACCCGACTAGCGGCTAACACCGGGGAGCTGTTTTTT. The encoded protein is CASSPTRLAANTGELFF. The rearrangement joins TRBV9 to TRBJ2-2; 9 bases match TRBD2. The CDR3 covers 17 residues. The V and J ends lost 4 bases and 2 bases, in that order; junction bases with no gene match: 9. Germline lookup yields CDR1 SGDLS and CDR2 YYNGEE.

The J gene is TRBJ2-3, the V gene TRBV12-3 or TRBV12-4; possibly TRBD2 for D (6 bases). The CDR3 has 16 amino acids. V lost 1 base to trimming and J lost 1 base, with 12 bases between them. The CDR3 DNA sequence: TGTGCCAGCAGTTTAGAGGCGGGAACGGGCACAGATACGCAGTATTTT. It encodes CASSLEAGTGTDTQYF.

The chain is built from TRBV6-6 and TRBJ2-5; D is unclear. The DNA end is a closer match to TRBJ2-7, so the J assignment may be wrong. In germline, CDR1 is MNHNY, CDR2 SVGAGI (reference sequence). This CDR3 region has 15 residues. Here the CDR3 reads CASTPSAGSSYEQYF. In DNA, the CDR3 is TGTGCCAGCACCCCGTCTGCAGGTAGCTCCTACGAGCAGTACTTC.

This clonotype occurred a few times. This sequence joins TRBV24-1 and TRBJ2-1; 9 nucleotides line up with TRBD1. CDR1 and CDR2 from the germline V gene are KGHDR and SFDVKD. J was trimmed by 3 bases and V by 3 bases; bases with no gene match: 2. This CDR3 spans 15 amino acids. CDR3: CATSDPDRGYNEQFF. The DNA of the CDR3 is TGTGCCACCAGTGATCCGGACAGGGGCTACAATGAGCAGTTCTTC.

This clonotype has only one observation. Relative to the germline gene, one junction end is altered; a read error may explain this. J is TRBJ2-1 and V is TRBV24-1; 10 nucleotides match TRBD2. Germline loops: CDR1 KGHDR, CDR2 SFDVKD. The CDR3 has 17 residues. CDR3 loop: CTTSTSTGLAGANEQFF. CDR3 coding DNA: TGTACCACCAGTACCTCCACCGGGCTAGCGGGAGCCAATGAGCAGTTCTTC.

The chain links TRBV7-8 to TRBJ2-3; 8 bases line up with TRBD1. Germline-derived CDR1 and CDR2 are SGHVS and FQNEAQ. This CDR3 is built from 15 residues. J gave up 5 bases and V 1 base, and 5 bases lay outside the gene matches. The chain's CDR3 is CASSLGGQGIDTQYF. The CDR3 DNA follows: TGTGCCAGCAGCTTAGGAGGACAGGGCATAGATACGCAGTATTTT.

This clonotype was detected only a few times. The chain has TRBV12-3 or TRBV12-4 and TRBJ2-1; tentatively, D is TRBD1 (5 bases). CDR3 length: 14 amino acids. Trimming removed 3 bases from V and 6 bases from J, with 12 bases in between. The chain's CDR3 is CASSFFGRVNEQFF. Written as DNA, the CDR3 is TGTGCCAGCAGTTTTTTCGGCAGGGTCAATGAGCAGTTCTTC.

The chain recombines TRBV7-9 with TRBJ2-1; 9 nucleotides agree with TRBD1. The CDR3 covers 15 residues. The trim removed 3 bases at V and 9 bases at J, leaving 9 bases unmatched. Germline V gene lookup returns CDR1 SEHNR and CDR2 FQNEAQ (reference sequence). For the CDR3, the DNA is TGTGCCAGCAGCTTTCGTCAGGGACAGGGTGTTGAGCAGTTCTTC. Residues: CASSFRQGQGVEQFF.

The chain couples TRBV5-1 to TRBJ2-6; tentatively, D is TRBD1 (5 bases). This CDR3 is 16 amino acids long. Trimming removed 0 bases from V and 4 bases from J, with 11 bases in between. CDR1 and CDR2 from the germline V gene are SGHRS and YFSETQ. DNA for the CDR3: TGCGCCAGCAGCTTGGCTCCAGGGTTGGGGGCCAACGTCCTGACTTTC. It is translated as CASSLAPGLGANVLTF.

This chain links TRBV25-1 with TRBJ1-1; tentative D call: TRBD1 (5 bases). The CDR3 contains 14 residues. Germline V gene data show CDR1 as MGHDK and CDR2 as SYGVNS. V lost 0 bases, J lost 3 bases, and 8 bases lay in between. CDR3 in DNA: TGTGCCAGCAGTGAATACGGGGGATACACTGAAGCTTTCTTT. Translated: CASSEYGGYTEAFF.

The chain links TRBV20-1 to TRBJ1-1; 8 nucleotides match TRBD1. The V segment lost 1 base and the J segment 4 bases; nucleotides outside the gene matches: 5. From germline, CDR1 is DFQATT and CDR2 SNEGSKA (reference sequence). This CDR3 spans 14 amino acids. In DNA, the CDR3 is TGCAGTGCTAGAGCAGGGGGCTCGGGCACTGAAGCTTTCTTT. Residues: CSARAGGSGTEAFF.

The CDR3 region has the DNA TGCAGTGCTGGGCTAGTGGTCCAAGAGACCCAGTACTTC. It specifies CSAGLVVQETQYF. The chain links TRBV20-1 to TRBJ2-5; no definite D call. Germline assignment: CDR1 DFQATT and CDR2 SNEGSKA (reference sequence). This CDR3 spans 13 amino acids. The V and J ends lost 5 bases and 1 base respectively, with 11 bases between them.

This rearrangement joins TRBV11-2 to TRBJ1-4, with D possibly being TRBD1 (5 bases). Trimming took 1 base from V and 8 from J, leaving 26 bases between them. This CDR3 contains 19 residues. The V gene's germline CDR1 is SGHAT and CDR2 FQNNGV. CDR3 in DNA: TGTGCCAGCAGCTTAGCGCTTAGATCGGGTATGCGGGGGTACGAAAAACTGTTTTTT. Translated: CASSLALRSGMRGYEKLFF.

This clonotype was counted at least ten times. The chain employs TRBV29-1 and TRBJ2-7; TRBD1 aligns across 7 bases. Germline CDR1 reads SQVTM; CDR2 reads ANQGSEA. The V gene end was trimmed by 6 bases and the J gene end by 2 bases; junction bases not matched to a gene: 4. CDR3 length: 12 amino acids. CDR3 amino acids: CSVMTGPYEQYF. In DNA, the CDR3 is TGCAGCGTGATGACAGGGCCCTACGAGCAGTACTTC.

This chain links TRBV28 with TRBJ2-3; D possibly corresponds to TRBD2 (6 bases). The CDR3 has 14 residues. V dropped 2 bases and J dropped 2 bases, with 8 bases sitting between them. Germline CDR1 and CDR2: MDHEN and SYDVKM. CDR3 bases: TGTGCCAGCAGTTTACGGGACTTCACAGATACGCAGTATTTT. This encodes CASSLRDFTDTQYF.

This clonotype was seen only a few times. This chain joins TRBV5-1 and TRBJ2-1; either TRBD1 or TRBD2 may fit D (6 bases each). The CDR3 is 12 amino acids. V lost 6 bases, J lost 10 bases, and 14 bases lay in between. Germline CDR1 is SGHRS and CDR2 is YFSETQ. CDR3 nucleotide sequence: TGCGCCAGCACCCCCGGGGGCGGGGAGCAGTTCTTC. It is translated as CASTPGGGEQFF.

The CDR3 DNA sequence: TGTGCCAGCAGCTTCGTGGGCCCCCTACAAGAGACCCAGTACTTC. Protein sequence: CASSFVGPLQETQYF. This sequence joins TRBV5-5 and TRBJ2-5; D is unresolved. Trimming removed 2 bases from V and 2 bases from J, with 13 bases in between. This CDR3 has 15 amino acids. Per the germline V gene, CDR1 is SGHKS and CDR2 is YYEKEE (reference sequence).

This clonotype was observed a single time. The rearrangement links TRBV28 to TRBJ2-3; D is unresolved. The germline V gene has CDR1 MDHEN and CDR2 SYDVKM. The CDR3 extends over 13 amino acids. V dropped 5 bases and J dropped 3 bases, with 9 bases sitting between them. CDR3 protein: CASSPLLTDTQYF. The CDR3 DNA sequence: TGTGCCAGCAGTCCGTTACTAACAGATACGCAGTATTTT.

J is TRBJ2-5 and V is TRBV7-6, with 9 bases fitting TRBD2. In germline, CDR1 is SGHVS, CDR2 FNYEAQ. CDR3 length: 17 residues. The junction had 19 bases not matched to a gene; V was cut back by 3 bases and J by 11 bases. The CDR3 sequence: CASSLKAGGLSHNEQYF. CDR3 coding DNA: TGTGCCAGCAGCTTGAAAGCGGGAGGCCTCTCCCACAATGAGCAGTACTTC.

This clonotype showed up just a few times. The chain is built from TRBV29-1 and TRBJ2-1; TRBD2 agrees at 13 bases. V gave up 7 bases and J gave up 6 bases; unmatched junction bases: 6. This CDR3 spans 14 amino acids. Germline V gene sequence: CDR1 SQVTM, CDR2 ANQGSEA. CDR3 region: CSARTSGRGNEQFF. CDR3 nucleotide sequence: TGCAGCGCTCGGACTAGCGGGAGAGGCAATGAGCAGTTCTTC.

The rearrangement links TRBV6-6 to TRBJ2-7; 7 bases line up with TRBD1. The length of the CDR3 is 14 residues. The junction had 5 bases not matched to a gene; V was cut back by 6 bases and J by 0 bases. Germline CDR1 is MNHNY and CDR2 is SVGAGI (reference sequence). The CDR3 is CASRTGMGSYEQYF. CDR3 bases: TGTGCCAGCAGGACAGGGATGGGCTCCTACGAGCAGTACTTC.

The gene calls are TRBV29-1 and TRBJ2-1, with a weak D call TRBD2 (7 bases). Germline V CDR1 and CDR2: SQVTM, ANQGSEA. V shed 7 bases and J shed 12 bases, with 25 bases lying between them. The CDR3 sequence is 14 residues long. The CDR3 loop reads CSASGRAGADGQFF. CDR3 bases: TGCAGCGCTTCCGGACGGGCGGGGGCGGATGGGCAGTTCTTC.